Reported below is one T cell receptor (beta chain). This entry belongs to a study of T cell responses to AZD1222 COVID-19 vaccine. The assay was immunoSEQ multiplex PCR, and TCRdb's table has in-frame clones only and misses some. Here the sample spans over 100,000 clones, about 86% being singletons. CDR1 SEHNR and CDR2 FQNEAQ come from the germline V gene (reference sequence). Losses at the gene ends were 4 bases for V and 0 bases for J; bases not matched to a gene: 6. The CDR3 consists of 16 residues. Sequenced here: peripheral blood, sampled on day 0 of AZD1222 vaccination. The rearrangement links TRBV7-9 to TRBJ2-3, with 8 bases identical to TRBD1. The sequence came from an adult in good health. The CDR3 sequence is CASSSGTGSSTDTQYF. The CDR3, as DNA: TGTGCCAGCAGCTCGGGGACAGGCTCTAGCACAGATACGCAGTATTTT.